This TCR beta chain originates from a study of early T cells in non-severe SARS-CoV-2 infection. The germline V and J ends were trimmed by 3 bases and 2 bases, with 11 bases remaining between them. Germline V gene sequence: CDR1 ENHRY, CDR2 SYGVKD. The CDR3 loop spans 15 amino acids. This clonotype was seen repeatedly, ten times or more. As part of library construction, unique molecular identifiers were attached to individual cDNA molecules. TCRdb reprocessed the 5' RACE reads with MiXCR, giving one entry per CDR3 protein. The data show about 39,000 distinct CDR3 sequences, with around 5.4% seen just once and 4.4% held by the top ten.

Sequencing was performed on whole blood, taken at baseline. This clonotype originated in an adult who was a healthcare worker with PCR-confirmed SARS-CoV-2 infection or an uninfected control (not recorded which). The chain links TRBV10-3 to TRBJ2-1; D gene uncertain. The chain's CDR3 is CAISDNELPYNEQFF. DNA for the CDR3: TGTGCCATCAGTGATAACGAACTGCCCTACAATGAGCAGTTCTTC.